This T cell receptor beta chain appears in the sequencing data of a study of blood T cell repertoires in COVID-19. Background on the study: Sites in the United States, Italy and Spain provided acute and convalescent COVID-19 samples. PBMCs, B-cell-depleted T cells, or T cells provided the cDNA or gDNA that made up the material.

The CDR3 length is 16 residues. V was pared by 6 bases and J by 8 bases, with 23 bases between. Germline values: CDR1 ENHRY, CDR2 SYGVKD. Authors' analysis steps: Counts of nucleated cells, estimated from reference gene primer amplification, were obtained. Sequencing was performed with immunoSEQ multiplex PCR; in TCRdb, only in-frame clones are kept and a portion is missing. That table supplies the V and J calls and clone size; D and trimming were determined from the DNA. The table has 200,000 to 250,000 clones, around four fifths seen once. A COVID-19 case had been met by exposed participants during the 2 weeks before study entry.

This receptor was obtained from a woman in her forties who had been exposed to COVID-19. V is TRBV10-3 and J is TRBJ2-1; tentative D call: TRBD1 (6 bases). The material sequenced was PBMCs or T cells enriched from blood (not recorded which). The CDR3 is CAIRAATGKTIDEQFF. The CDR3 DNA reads TGTGCCATCAGGGCAGCGACAGGTAAGACGATTGATGAGCAGTTCTTC.